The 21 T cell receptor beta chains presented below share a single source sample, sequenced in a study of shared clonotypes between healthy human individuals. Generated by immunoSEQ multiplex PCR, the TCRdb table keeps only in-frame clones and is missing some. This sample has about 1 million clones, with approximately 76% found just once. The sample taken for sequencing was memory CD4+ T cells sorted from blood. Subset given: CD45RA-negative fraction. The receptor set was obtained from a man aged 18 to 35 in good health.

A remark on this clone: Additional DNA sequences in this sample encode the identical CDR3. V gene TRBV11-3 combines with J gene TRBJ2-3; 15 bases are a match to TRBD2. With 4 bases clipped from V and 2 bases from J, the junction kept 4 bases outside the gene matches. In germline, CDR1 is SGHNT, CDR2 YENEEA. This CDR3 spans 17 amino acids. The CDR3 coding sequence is TGTGCCAGCAGCTCGGGACTAGCGGGAGGTTCCACAGATACGCAGTATTTT. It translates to CASSSGLAGGSTDTQYF.

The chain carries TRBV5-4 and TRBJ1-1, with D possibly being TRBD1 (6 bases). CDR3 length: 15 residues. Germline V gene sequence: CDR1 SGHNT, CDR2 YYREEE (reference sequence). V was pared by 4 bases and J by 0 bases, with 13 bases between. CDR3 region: CASSLGGTLNTEAFF. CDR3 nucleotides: TGTGCCAGCAGCCTAGGGGGGACGTTGAACACTGAAGCTTTCTTT.

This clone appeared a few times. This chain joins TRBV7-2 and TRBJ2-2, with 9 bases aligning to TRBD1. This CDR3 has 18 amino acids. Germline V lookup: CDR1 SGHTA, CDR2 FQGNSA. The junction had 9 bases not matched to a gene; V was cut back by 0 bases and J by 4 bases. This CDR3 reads CASSLARGTGMSTGELFF. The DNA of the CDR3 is TGTGCCAGCAGCTTAGCGAGAGGGACAGGGATGTCCACCGGGGAGCTGTTTTTT.

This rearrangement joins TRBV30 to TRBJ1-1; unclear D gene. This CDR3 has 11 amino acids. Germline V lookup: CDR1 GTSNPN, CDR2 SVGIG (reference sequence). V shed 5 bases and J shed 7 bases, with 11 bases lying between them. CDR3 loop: CAWSPRIEAFF. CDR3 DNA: TGTGCCTGGTCCCCCCGTATTGAAGCTTTCTTT.

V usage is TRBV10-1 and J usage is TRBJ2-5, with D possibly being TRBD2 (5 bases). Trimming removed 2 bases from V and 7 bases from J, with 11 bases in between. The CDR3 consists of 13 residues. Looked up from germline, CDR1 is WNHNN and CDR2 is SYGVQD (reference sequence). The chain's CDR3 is CASSETVAGTQYF. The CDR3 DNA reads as TGCGCCAGCAGTGAGACGGTCGCGGGGACCCAGTACTTC.

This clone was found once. Here the CDR3 DNA reads TGTGCCAGCAGCCCCACTTCCGGACAGTTGAACACTGAAGCTTTCTTT. Translation: CASSPTSGQLNTEAFF. The rearrangement joins TRBV9 to TRBJ1-1; possibly TRBD1 for D (6 bases). The CDR3 is 16 amino acids. The V and J ends lost 4 bases and 0 bases respectively, with 16 bases between them. Germline lookup yields CDR1 SGDLS and CDR2 YYNGEE.

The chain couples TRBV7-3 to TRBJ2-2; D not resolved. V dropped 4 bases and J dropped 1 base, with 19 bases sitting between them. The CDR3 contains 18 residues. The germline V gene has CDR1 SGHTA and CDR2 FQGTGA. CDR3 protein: CASSSNLGGSLNTGELFF. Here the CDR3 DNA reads TGTGCCAGCAGCTCGAACCTTGGCGGCTCCTTGAACACCGGGGAGCTGTTTTTT.

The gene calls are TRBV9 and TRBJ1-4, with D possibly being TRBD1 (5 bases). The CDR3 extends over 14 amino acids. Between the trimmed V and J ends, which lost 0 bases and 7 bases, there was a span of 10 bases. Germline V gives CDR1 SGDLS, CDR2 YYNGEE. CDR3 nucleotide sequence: TGTGCCAGCAGCGTAGGGGGCTACGGTGAAAAACTGTTTTTT. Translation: CASSVGGYGEKLFF.

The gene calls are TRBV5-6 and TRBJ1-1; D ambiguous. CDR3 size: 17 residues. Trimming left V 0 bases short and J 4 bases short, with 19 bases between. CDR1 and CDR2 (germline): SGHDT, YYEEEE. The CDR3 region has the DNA TGTGCCAGCAGCTTGGCCTTACGACGAACAGCAACCACTGAAGCTTTCTTT. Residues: CASSLALRRTATTEAFF.

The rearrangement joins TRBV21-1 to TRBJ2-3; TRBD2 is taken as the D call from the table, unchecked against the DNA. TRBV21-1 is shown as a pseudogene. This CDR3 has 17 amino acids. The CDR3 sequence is CASSKAKREGRADTQYF. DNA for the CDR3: TGTGCCAGCAGCAAAGCGAAGCGGGAGGGCCGGGCAGATACGCAGTATTTT.

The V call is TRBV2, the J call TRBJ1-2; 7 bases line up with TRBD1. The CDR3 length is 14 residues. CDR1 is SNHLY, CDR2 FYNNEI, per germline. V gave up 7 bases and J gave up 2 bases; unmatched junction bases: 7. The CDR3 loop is CASKGDSENYGYTF. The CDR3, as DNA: TGTGCCAGCAAAGGGGACAGTGAGAACTATGGCTACACCTTC.

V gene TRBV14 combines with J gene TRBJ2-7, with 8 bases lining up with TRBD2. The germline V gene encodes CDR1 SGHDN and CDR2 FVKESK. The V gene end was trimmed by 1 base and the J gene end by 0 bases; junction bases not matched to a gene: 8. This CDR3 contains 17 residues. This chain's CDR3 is CASSQGGSAGGSYEQYF. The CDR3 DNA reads TGTGCCAGCAGCCAAGGGGGATCGGCGGGAGGCTCCTACGAGCAGTACTTC.

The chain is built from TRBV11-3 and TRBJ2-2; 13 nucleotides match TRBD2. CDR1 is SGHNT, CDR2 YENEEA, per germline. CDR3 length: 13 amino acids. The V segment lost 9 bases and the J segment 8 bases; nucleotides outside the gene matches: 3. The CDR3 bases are TGTGCCAGTCGGGGACTAGCGGGAGGGGAGCTGTTTTTT. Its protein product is CASRGLAGGELFF.

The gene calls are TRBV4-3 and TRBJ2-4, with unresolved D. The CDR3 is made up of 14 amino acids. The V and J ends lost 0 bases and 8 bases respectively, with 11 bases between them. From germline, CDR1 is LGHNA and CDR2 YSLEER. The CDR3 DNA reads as TGCGCCAGCAGCCAAGAGGGTCGGACGGACATTCAGTACTTC. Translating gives CASSQEGRTDIQYF.

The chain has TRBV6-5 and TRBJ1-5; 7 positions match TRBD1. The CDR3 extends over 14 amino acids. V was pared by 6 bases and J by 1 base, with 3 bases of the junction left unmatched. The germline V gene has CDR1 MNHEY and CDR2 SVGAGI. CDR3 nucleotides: TGTGCCAGCAGGAGGGGACAGAGCAATCAGCCCCAGCATTTT. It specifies CASRRGQSNQPQHF.

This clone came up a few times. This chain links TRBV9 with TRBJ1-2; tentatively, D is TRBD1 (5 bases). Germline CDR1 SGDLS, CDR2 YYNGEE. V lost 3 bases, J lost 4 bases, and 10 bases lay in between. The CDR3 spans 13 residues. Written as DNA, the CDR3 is TGTGCCAGCAGCGGAGGAGGGGCCTATGGCTACACCTTC. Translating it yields CASSGGGAYGYTF.

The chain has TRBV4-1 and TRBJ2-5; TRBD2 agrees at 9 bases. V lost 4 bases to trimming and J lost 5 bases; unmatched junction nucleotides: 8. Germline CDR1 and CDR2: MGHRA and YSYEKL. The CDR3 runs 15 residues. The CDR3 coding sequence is TGCGCCAGCAGCCGCGGGGGGGGTACGAGGGAGACCCAGTACTTC. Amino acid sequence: CASSRGGGTRETQYF.

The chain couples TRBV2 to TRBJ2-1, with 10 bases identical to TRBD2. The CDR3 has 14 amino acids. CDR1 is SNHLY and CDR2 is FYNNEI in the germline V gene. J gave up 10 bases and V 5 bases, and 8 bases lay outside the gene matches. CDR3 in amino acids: CASSPGTSVREQFF. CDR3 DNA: TGTGCCAGCAGTCCAGGGACTAGCGTACGCGAGCAGTTCTTC.

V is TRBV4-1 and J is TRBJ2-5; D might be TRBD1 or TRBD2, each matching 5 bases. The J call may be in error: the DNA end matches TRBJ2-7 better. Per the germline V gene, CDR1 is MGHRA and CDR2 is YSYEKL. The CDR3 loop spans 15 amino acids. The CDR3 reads CASSQRKWDGYEQYF. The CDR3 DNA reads TGCGCCAGCAGCCAAAGGAAGTGGGACGGCTACGAGCAGTACTTC.

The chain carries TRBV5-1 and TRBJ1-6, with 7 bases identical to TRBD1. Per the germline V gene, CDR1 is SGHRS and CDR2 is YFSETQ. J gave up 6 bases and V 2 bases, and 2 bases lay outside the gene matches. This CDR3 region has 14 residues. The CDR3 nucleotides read TGCGCCAGCAGCTTCCGGGACAGTAATTCACCCCTCCACTTT. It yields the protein CASSFRDSNSPLHF.

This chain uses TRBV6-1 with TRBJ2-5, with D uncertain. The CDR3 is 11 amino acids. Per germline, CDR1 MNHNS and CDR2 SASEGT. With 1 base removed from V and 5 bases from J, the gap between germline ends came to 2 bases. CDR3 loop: CASSEVETQYF. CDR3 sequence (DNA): TGTGCCAGCAGTGAAGTGGAGACCCAGTACTTC.